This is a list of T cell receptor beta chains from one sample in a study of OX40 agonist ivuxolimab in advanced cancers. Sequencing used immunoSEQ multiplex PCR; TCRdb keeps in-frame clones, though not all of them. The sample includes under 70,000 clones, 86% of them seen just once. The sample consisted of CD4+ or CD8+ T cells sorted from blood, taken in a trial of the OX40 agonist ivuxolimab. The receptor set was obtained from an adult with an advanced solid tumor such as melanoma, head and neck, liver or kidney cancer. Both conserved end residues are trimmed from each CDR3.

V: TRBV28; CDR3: ASRPPRTLSGNTIY
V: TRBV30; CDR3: AWRAGTAFYEQY
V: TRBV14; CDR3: ASRGEQY
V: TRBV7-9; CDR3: ASSSEPNSPLH
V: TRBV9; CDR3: ASSAGGGAQY
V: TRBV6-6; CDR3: ASVIQGNQPQH
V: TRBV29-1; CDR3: SVVPGGNYGYT
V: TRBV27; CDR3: ASSLSHFYEQY
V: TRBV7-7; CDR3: ASSFSGDHGELF
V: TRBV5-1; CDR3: ASSLGGLDIQY
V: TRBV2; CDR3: ASSFGTFSYEQY
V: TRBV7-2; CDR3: ASSPIVSAAGIGYT
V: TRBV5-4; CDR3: ASTRGQGYNSPLH
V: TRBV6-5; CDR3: ASSSINSPLH
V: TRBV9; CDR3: ASSVPTNTGELF
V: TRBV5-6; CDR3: ASSLVTGEETQY
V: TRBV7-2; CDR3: ASSLAGDQPQH
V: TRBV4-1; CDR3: ASSQVSARVNTQY
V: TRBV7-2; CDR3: ASSLYSSGVGYEQY
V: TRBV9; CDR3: ASSPPNTASGASYNEQF
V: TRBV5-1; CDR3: ASSPTGDNYGYT
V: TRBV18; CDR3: ASSLPLPDTQY
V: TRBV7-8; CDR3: ASSLAGGNNQPQH
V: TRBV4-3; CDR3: ASSQEIGYGYT
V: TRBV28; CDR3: ASSYGRREAF
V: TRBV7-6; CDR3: ASSLGPAGTTEAF
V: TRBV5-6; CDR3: ASSLFSGTQETQY
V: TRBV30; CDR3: AWRGWRPGYT
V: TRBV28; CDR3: ASSFIPAGASETQY
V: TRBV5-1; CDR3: ASSLEGGSYNEQF
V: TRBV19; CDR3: ASSTGSRNQPQH
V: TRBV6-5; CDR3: ASSYQGRSEQY
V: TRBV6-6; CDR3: ASSHIEAF
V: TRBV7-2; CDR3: ASSYIQGNSDTQY
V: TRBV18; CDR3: ASSPPNLGSGNTIY
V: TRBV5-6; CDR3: ASSFLGQNNQPQH
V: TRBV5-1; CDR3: ASSLIPLYEQY
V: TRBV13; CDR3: ASSGLAGGYTGELF
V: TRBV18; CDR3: ASSLQGGGDTEAF
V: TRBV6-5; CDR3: ASCRRGGLNEKLF
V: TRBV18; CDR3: ASSHQGEMNEQF
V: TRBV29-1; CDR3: SVATREGIKDTEAF
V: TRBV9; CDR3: ASSRQEGYEAF
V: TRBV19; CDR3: ASTLLWGNSPLH
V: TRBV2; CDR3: ASLLDRAGNEQF
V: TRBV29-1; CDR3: SVDRGALNEQF
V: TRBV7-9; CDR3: ASSSDRSTGELF
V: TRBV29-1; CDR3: SVRLSYEQF
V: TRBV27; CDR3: ASSLSGVRTDTQY
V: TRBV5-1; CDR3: ASSRATSGGNEQF
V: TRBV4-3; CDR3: ASSQRVAGTQTGELF